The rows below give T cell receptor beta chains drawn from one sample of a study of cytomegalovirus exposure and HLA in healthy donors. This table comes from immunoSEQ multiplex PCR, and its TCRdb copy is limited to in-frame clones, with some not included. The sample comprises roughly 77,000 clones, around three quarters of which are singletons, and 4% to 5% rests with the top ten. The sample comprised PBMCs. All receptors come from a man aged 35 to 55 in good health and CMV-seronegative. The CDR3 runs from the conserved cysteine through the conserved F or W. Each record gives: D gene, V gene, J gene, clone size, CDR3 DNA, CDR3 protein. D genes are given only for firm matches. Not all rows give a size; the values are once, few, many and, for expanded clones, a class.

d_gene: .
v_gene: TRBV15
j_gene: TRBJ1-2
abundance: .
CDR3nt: TGTGCCACCAGCAGAGATTCGGCGGGAGGCTACACCTTC
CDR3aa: CATSRDSAGGYTF

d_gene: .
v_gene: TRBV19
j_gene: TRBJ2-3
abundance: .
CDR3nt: TGTGCCAGTAGAGCAGGGTGGGCCCATTCGGCCCCAGATACGCAGTATTTT
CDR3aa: CASRAGWAHSAPDTQYF

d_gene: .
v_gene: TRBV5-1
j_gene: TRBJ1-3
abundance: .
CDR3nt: TGCGCCAGCAGCTTGAATACAGGCTACTCTGGAAACACCATATATTTT
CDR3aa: CASSLNTGYSGNTIYF

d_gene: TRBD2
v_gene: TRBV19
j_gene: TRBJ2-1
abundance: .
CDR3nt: TGTGCCAGTAGTGTGAAGCGGGAGCGCTACAATGAGCAGTTCTTC
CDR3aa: CASSVKRERYNEQFF

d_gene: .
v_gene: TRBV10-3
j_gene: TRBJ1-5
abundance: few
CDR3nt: TGTGCCATCAGTGACGGTTCGGCCCAGCATTTT
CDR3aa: CAISDGSAQHF

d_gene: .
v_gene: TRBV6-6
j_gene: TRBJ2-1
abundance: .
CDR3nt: TGTGCCAGCAGTTACATTGGGGTATTAGGACAAAATGAGCAGTTCTTC
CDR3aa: CASSYIGVLGQNEQFF

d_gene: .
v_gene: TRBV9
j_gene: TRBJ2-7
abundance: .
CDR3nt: TGTGCCAGCAGCGTAGCTACAGGAACCTACGAGCAGTACTTC
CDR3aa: CASSVATGTYEQYF

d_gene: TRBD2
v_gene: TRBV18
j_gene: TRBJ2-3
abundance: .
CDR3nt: TGTGCCAGCTCACCGAAAGATGTTATCCAGCGGGGAGCGTGGGCAGATACGCAGTATTTT
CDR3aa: CASSPKDVIQRGAWADTQYF

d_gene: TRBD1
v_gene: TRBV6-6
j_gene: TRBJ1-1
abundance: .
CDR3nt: TGTGCCAGCGGACGACAGGGGGACACTGAAGCTTTCTTT
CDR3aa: CASGRQGDTEAFF

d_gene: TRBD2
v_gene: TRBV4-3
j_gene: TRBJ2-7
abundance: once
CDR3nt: TGCGCCAGCAGCCAATCCCGGACTAGCGGGAGTTACGAGCAGTACTTC
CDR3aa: CASSQSRTSGSYEQYF

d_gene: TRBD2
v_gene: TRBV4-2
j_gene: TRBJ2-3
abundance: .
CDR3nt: TGTGCCAGCAGCCAGGCCCGGACTAGCGGAACTAGCACAGATACGCAGTATTTT
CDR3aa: CASSQARTSGTSTDTQYF

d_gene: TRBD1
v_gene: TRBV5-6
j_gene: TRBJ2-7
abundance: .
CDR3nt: TGTGCCAGCAGCGCGACAGGGGGAACCTACGAGCAGTACTTC
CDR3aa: CASSATGGTYEQYF

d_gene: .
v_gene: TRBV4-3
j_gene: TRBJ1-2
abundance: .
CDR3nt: TGCGCCAGCAGCCAAAATCCAGGGGCTAACTATGGCTACACCTTC
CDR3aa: CASSQNPGANYGYTF

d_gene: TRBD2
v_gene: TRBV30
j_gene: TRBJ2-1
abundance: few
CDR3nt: TGTGCCTGGAGTGGTAGCGGGTTATCTCTCTTC
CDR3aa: CAWSGSGLSLF

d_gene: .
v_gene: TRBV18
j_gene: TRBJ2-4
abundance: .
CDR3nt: TGTGCCAGCTCACTCACTACTAACGGGGAGGACATTCAGTACTTC
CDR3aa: CASSLTTNGEDIQYF

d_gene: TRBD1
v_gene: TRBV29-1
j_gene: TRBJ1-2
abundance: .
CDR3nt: TGCAGCGTGCAACCGGGACAGGGCTTTTTCTACACCTTC
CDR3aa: CSVQPGQGFFYTF

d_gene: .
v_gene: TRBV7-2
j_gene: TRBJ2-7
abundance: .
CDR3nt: TGTGCCAGCAGCTATCACGGACTATCCTACGAGCAGTACTTC
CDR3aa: CASSYHGLSYEQYF

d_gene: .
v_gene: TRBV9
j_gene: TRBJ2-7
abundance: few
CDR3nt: TGTGCCAGCAGCGTAAGCCCTAAGGGGGTCTCCTACGAGCAGTACTTC
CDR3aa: CASSVSPKGVSYEQYF

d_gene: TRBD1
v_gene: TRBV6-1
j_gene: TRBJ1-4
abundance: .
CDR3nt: TGTGCCAGCGAACGGGACAGGAATGAAAAACTGTTTTTT
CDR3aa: CASERDRNEKLFF

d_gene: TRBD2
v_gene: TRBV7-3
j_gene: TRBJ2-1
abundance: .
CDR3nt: TGTGCCAGCAGCTTAGTGGCGGGAGGGCCGTATGAGCAGTTCTTC
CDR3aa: CASSLVAGGPYEQFF

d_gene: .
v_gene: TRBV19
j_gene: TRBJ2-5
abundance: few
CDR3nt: TGTGCCAGTACGGGTGCTTCGGGAGAGACCCAGTACTTC
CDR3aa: CASTGASGETQYF

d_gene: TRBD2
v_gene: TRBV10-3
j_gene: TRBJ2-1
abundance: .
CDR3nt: TGTGCCATCACGGGAGGCCATGAGCAGTTCTTC
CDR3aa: CAITGGHEQFF

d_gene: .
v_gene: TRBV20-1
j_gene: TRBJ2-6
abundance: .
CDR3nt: TGCAGTGCTACCTCTACAGGGTATCTGGCTTTC
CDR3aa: CSATSTGYLAF

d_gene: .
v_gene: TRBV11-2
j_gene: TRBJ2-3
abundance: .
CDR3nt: TGTGCCAGCCGACTCAGTTCTAGCACAGATACGCAGTATTTT
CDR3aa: CASRLSSSTDTQYF

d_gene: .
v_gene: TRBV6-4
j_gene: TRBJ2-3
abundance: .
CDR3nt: TGTGCCAACACAGGGTTTGGTACAGATACGCAGTATTTT
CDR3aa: CANTGFGTDTQYF

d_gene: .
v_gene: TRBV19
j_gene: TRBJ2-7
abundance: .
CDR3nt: TGTGCCAGTACTACGACAGCCAGGTCGGGTGAGCAGTACTTC
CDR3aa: CASTTTARSGEQYF

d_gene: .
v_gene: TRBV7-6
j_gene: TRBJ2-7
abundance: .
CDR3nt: TGTGCCAGCAGCTTACTCGGGACTGTTCCCTACGAGCAGTACTTC
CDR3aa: CASSLLGTVPYEQYF

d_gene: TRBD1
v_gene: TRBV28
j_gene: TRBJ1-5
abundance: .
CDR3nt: TGTGCCAGCAGACCCGGACAGGGGCGGAATCAGCCCCAGCATTTT
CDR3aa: CASRPGQGRNQPQHF

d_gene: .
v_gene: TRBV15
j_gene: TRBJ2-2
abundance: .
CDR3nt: TGTGCCACCAGCAGACTTCGGGAAACGAACACCGGGGAGCTGTTTTTT
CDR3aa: CATSRLRETNTGELFF

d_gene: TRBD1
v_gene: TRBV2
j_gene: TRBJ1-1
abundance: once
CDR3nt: TGTGCCAGCAGTCCTTTCGGACAGGTGGTCACTGAAGCTTTCTTT
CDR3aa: CASSPFGQVVTEAFF

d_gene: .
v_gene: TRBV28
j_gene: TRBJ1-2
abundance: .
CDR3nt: TGTGCCAGCAGTTTAACCGGGCTCAGGGGCACCTTC
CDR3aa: CASSLTGLRGTF

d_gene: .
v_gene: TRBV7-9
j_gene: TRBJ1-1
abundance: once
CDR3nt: TGTGCCAGCAGTATTATGAACACTGAAGCTTTCTTT
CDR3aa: CASSIMNTEAFF